Listed below are T cell receptor beta chains from one sample, sequenced in a study of blood T cells in healthy people across ages. One entry per CDR3 protein results from TCRdb running MiXCR on the 5' RACE reads. The sample includes roughly 800,000 distinct CDR3 sequences, roughly 64% of them seen just once. The sequencing input was blood. The receptors come from a man in his thirties or forties in good health. CDR3s include the opening cysteine and the closing phenylalanine or tryptophan. Fields, in order: CDR3 protein, CDR3 DNA, J gene, clone size, D gene, V gene. D genes are given only for firm matches. Clone size, where shown, is once, few, many, or a class for clones that have expanded.

cdr3_aa: CSLEEAGGTDTQYF
cdr3_nt: TGCAGCCTTGAGGAGGCGGGTGGCACAGATACGCAGTATTTT
j_call: TRBJ2-3
clone_size: NA
d_call: NA
v_call: TRBV29-1

cdr3_aa: CSAREQGSTEAFF
cdr3_nt: TGCAGTGCTAGAGAACAGGGGTCCACTGAAGCTTTCTTT
j_call: TRBJ1-1
clone_size: few
d_call: TRBD1
v_call: TRBV20-1

cdr3_aa: CASSFSRGAPPSDTQYF
cdr3_nt: TGTGCCAGCAGCTTCTCGCGGGGGGCCCCACCGTCAGATACGCAGTATTTT
j_call: TRBJ2-3
clone_size: NA
d_call: TRBD2
v_call: TRBV7-4

cdr3_aa: CASSLDTGPYGYTF
cdr3_nt: TGTGCCAGCAGCTTAGATACAGGACCCTATGGCTACACCTTC
j_call: TRBJ1-2
clone_size: few
d_call: NA
v_call: TRBV7-2

cdr3_aa: CASSEPGLETQYF
cdr3_nt: TGCGCCAGCAGTGAGCCGGGACTAGAAACCCAGTACTTC
j_call: TRBJ2-5
clone_size: few
d_call: TRBD2
v_call: TRBV10-1

cdr3_aa: CASSLGQREQFF
cdr3_nt: TGTGCCAGCAGCTTGGGACAGCGCGAGCAGTTCTTC
j_call: TRBJ2-1
clone_size: NA
d_call: TRBD1
v_call: TRBV12-3/TRBV12-4

cdr3_aa: CSATDRTGKGNQPQHF
cdr3_nt: TGCAGTGCCACAGACCGGACAGGGAAAGGCAATCAGCCCCAGCATTTT
j_call: TRBJ1-5
clone_size: NA
d_call: TRBD1
v_call: TRBV20-1

cdr3_aa: CSVRQGVDYGYTF
cdr3_nt: TGCAGCGTCAGACAGGGTGTTGACTATGGCTACACCTTC
j_call: TRBJ1-2
clone_size: few
d_call: TRBD1
v_call: TRBV29-1

cdr3_aa: CASSWAKETQYF
cdr3_nt: TGTGCCAGCAGCTGGGCCAAAGAGACCCAGTACTTC
j_call: TRBJ2-5
clone_size: NA
d_call: NA
v_call: TRBV3-1

cdr3_aa: CASSNTGGNGLFF
cdr3_nt: TGTGCCAGCAGTAACACGGGGGGGAATGGACTGTTTTTT
j_call: TRBJ1-4
clone_size: NA
d_call: NA
v_call: TRBV25-1

cdr3_aa: CSAVANEQFF
cdr3_nt: TGCAGTGCAGTAGCCAATGAGCAGTTCTTC
j_call: TRBJ2-1
clone_size: NA
d_call: NA
v_call: TRBV20-1

cdr3_aa: CASSKTNSGRKPYEQYF
cdr3_nt: TGTGCCAGCAGCAAAACTAACAGCGGAAGAAAACCTTACGAGCAGTACTTC
j_call: TRBJ2-7
clone_size: NA
d_call: NA
v_call: TRBV25-1

cdr3_aa: CASSQGFGTGNEKLFF
cdr3_nt: TGCGCCAGCAGCCAAGGGTTCGGGACGGGTAATGAAAAACTGTTTTTT
j_call: TRBJ1-4
clone_size: NA
d_call: NA
v_call: TRBV5-1

cdr3_aa: CASSYSSGSWEQYF
cdr3_nt: TGTGCCAGCAGTTACTCAAGCGGGAGTTGGGAGCAGTACTTC
j_call: TRBJ2-4
clone_size: NA
d_call: TRBD2
v_call: TRBV6-5

cdr3_aa: CAISGTARRDTEAFF
cdr3_nt: TGTGCCATCAGTGGTACTGCCCGGAGGGACACTGAAGCTTTCTTT
j_call: TRBJ1-1
clone_size: many
d_call: NA
v_call: TRBV10-3

cdr3_aa: CSARASLGSNEQYF
cdr3_nt: TGCAGTGCTAGAGCTAGCCTGGGGTCCAACGAGCAGTACTTC
j_call: TRBJ2-7
clone_size: NA
d_call: NA
v_call: TRBV20-1

cdr3_aa: CASSYEEYYEQYF
cdr3_nt: TGTGCCAGCAGTTACGAGGAATACTACGAGCAGTACTTC
j_call: TRBJ2-7
clone_size: NA
d_call: NA
v_call: TRBV6-2/TRBV6-3

cdr3_aa: CSAWGRETQYF
cdr3_nt: TGCAGTGCTTGGGGGAGAGAGACCCAGTACTTC
j_call: TRBJ2-5
clone_size: few
d_call: NA
v_call: TRBV20-1

cdr3_aa: CASSEDRLNEKLFF
cdr3_nt: TGTGCCAGCAGTGAAGACAGGTTGAATGAAAAACTGTTTTTT
j_call: TRBJ1-4
clone_size: few
d_call: NA
v_call: TRBV27

cdr3_aa: CASSQIAGGSTDTQYF
cdr3_nt: TGCGCCAGCAGCCAAATAGCGGGAGGCAGCACAGATACGCAGTATTTT
j_call: TRBJ2-3
clone_size: NA
d_call: TRBD2
v_call: TRBV4-3

cdr3_aa: CASSRVDSKETQYF
cdr3_nt: TGTGCCAGCAGCAGAGTGGACTCTAAAGAGACCCAGTACTTC
j_call: TRBJ2-5
clone_size: NA
d_call: NA
v_call: TRBV7-9

cdr3_aa: CASSLVGETGQQYF
cdr3_nt: TGCGCCAGCAGCTTGGTTGGGGAAACAGGGCAACAGTACTTC
j_call: TRBJ2-5
clone_size: NA
d_call: NA
v_call: TRBV5-1

cdr3_aa: CASSLRTGEIYEQYF
cdr3_nt: TGCGCCAGCAGCTTACGGACAGGGGAGATCTACGAGCAGTACTTC
j_call: TRBJ2-7
clone_size: NA
d_call: TRBD1
v_call: TRBV5-1

cdr3_aa: CAIFLERGNEQFF
cdr3_nt: TGTGCCATCTTCCTAGAACGGGGCAATGAGCAGTTCTTC
j_call: TRBJ2-1
clone_size: NA
d_call: NA
v_call: TRBV10-3

cdr3_aa: CASSFSQYDNEQFF
cdr3_nt: TGTGCCAGCAGTTTCTCACAGTACGATAATGAGCAGTTCTTC
j_call: TRBJ2-1
clone_size: NA
d_call: NA
v_call: TRBV12-3/TRBV12-4

cdr3_aa: CASSLYPRAAKNIQYF
cdr3_nt: TGCGCCAGCAGCTTGTATCCGAGGGCGGCCAAAAACATTCAGTACTTC
j_call: TRBJ2-4
clone_size: NA
d_call: NA
v_call: TRBV5-1

cdr3_aa: CASSQDNGVRNEQYF
cdr3_nt: TGTGCCAGCAGCCAAGACAACGGTGTGCGGAATGAGCAGTACTTC
j_call: TRBJ2-5
clone_size: NA
d_call: NA
v_call: TRBV3-1

cdr3_aa: CASSSYRDSNQPQHF
cdr3_nt: TGTGCCAGCAGCTCATACAGGGATAGCAATCAGCCCCAGCATTTT
j_call: TRBJ1-5
clone_size: NA
d_call: NA
v_call: TRBV7-9

cdr3_aa: CASSPRSGGYRNIHGYTF
cdr3_nt: TGTGCCAGCAGTCCAAGATCCGGGGGTTACCGCAATATACATGGCTACACCTTC
j_call: TRBJ1-2
clone_size: NA
d_call: NA
v_call: TRBV12-3/TRBV12-4

cdr3_aa: CSARGWMTSGTQYF
cdr3_nt: TGCAGTGCCCGCGGGTGGATGACTAGTGGGACCCAGTACTTC
j_call: TRBJ2-5
clone_size: few
d_call: NA
v_call: TRBV20-1

cdr3_aa: CSAGRGTSGTYEQYF
cdr3_nt: TGCAGTGCTGGACGGGGGACTAGCGGCACCTACGAGCAGTACTTC
j_call: TRBJ2-7
clone_size: once
d_call: TRBD2
v_call: TRBV20-1

cdr3_aa: CASSRGLNYGYTF
cdr3_nt: TGTGCCAGCAGCCGGGGACTTAACTATGGCTACACCTTC
j_call: TRBJ1-2
clone_size: few
d_call: NA
v_call: TRBV7-9

cdr3_aa: CSAKDTRGYEQYF
cdr3_nt: TGCAGTGCTAAGGACACCAGAGGCTACGAGCAGTACTTC
j_call: TRBJ2-7
clone_size: NA
d_call: NA
v_call: TRBV20-1

cdr3_aa: CASSLEQSYNEQFF
cdr3_nt: TGCGCCAGCAGCTTGGAACAGTCGTACAATGAGCAGTTCTTC
j_call: TRBJ2-1
clone_size: NA
d_call: NA
v_call: TRBV5-1

cdr3_aa: CASSSSGRAGDTQYF
cdr3_nt: TGTGCCAGCAGTTCGAGCGGGAGGGCCGGGGATACGCAGTATTTT
j_call: TRBJ2-3
clone_size: NA
d_call: TRBD2
v_call: TRBV6-5

cdr3_aa: CASIDRAYEQYF
cdr3_nt: TGCGCCAGCATCGACAGGGCGTACGAGCAGTACTTC
j_call: TRBJ2-7
clone_size: NA
d_call: TRBD1
v_call: TRBV4-3

cdr3_aa: CASSFLRSGRDLDTQYF
cdr3_nt: TGTGCCAGCAGCTTCCTCCGTAGCGGGAGGGATTTGGATACGCAGTATTTT
j_call: TRBJ2-3
clone_size: few
d_call: TRBD2
v_call: TRBV7-8

cdr3_aa: CSATEILNTEAFF
cdr3_nt: TGCAGTGCTACAGAGATTTTGAACACTGAAGCTTTCTTT
j_call: TRBJ1-1
clone_size: NA
d_call: NA
v_call: TRBV20-1

cdr3_aa: CAWIHDTQGARYF
cdr3_nt: TGTGCCTGGATCCATGACACACAGGGGGCTAGGTACTTC
j_call: TRBJ2-5
clone_size: NA
d_call: TRBD1
v_call: TRBV30

cdr3_aa: CSGNGGIGEKLFF
cdr3_nt: TGCAGCGGAAACGGGGGTATCGGGGAAAAACTGTTTTTT
j_call: TRBJ1-4
clone_size: few
d_call: NA
v_call: TRBV29-1

cdr3_aa: CSASRGGAGTDTQYF
cdr3_nt: TGCAGCGCGTCCCGAGGGGGCGCGGGCACAGATACGCAGTATTTT
j_call: TRBJ2-3
clone_size: few
d_call: TRBD1
v_call: TRBV29-1

cdr3_aa: CSAYNRESGANVLTF
cdr3_nt: TGCAGTGCTTACAACAGGGAAAGTGGGGCCAACGTCCTGACTTTC
j_call: TRBJ2-6
clone_size: NA
d_call: NA
v_call: TRBV20-1

cdr3_aa: CASSLPQNNEQFF
cdr3_nt: TGTGCCAGCAGCCTTCCCCAAAACAATGAGCAGTTCTTC
j_call: TRBJ2-1
clone_size: NA
d_call: NA
v_call: TRBV5-4

cdr3_aa: CASRDRNEQFF
cdr3_nt: TGTGCCAGCAGGGACAGGAATGAGCAGTTCTTC
j_call: TRBJ2-1
clone_size: NA
d_call: TRBD1
v_call: TRBV6-1

cdr3_aa: CASSEYGQETQYF
cdr3_nt: TGTGCCAGCTCCGAGTATGGCCAAGAGACCCAGTACTTC
j_call: TRBJ2-5
clone_size: NA
d_call: NA
v_call: TRBV18

cdr3_aa: CASTRSGADQETQYF
cdr3_nt: TGTGCCAGCACCCGATCCGGAGCGGACCAAGAGACCCAGTACTTC
j_call: TRBJ2-5
clone_size: NA
d_call: NA
v_call: TRBV6-1

cdr3_aa: CASSLTGAVGEKLFF
cdr3_nt: TGTGCCAGCAGCTTGACGGGGGCGGTAGGAGAAAAACTGTTTTTT
j_call: TRBJ1-4
clone_size: few
d_call: NA
v_call: TRBV5-5

cdr3_aa: CASSWNGGLVSEQYF
cdr3_nt: TGCGCCAGCAGCTGGAATGGGGGACTAGTAAGCGAGCAGTACTTC
j_call: TRBJ2-7
clone_size: few
d_call: TRBD2
v_call: TRBV5-1

cdr3_aa: CASRDGTGGNSPLHF
cdr3_nt: TGTGCCAGCAGAGACGGTACAGGGGGAAATTCACCCCTCCACTTT
j_call: TRBJ1-6
clone_size: few
d_call: TRBD1
v_call: TRBV6-5

cdr3_aa: CASRADRNTEAFF
cdr3_nt: TGTGCCAGCAGAGCGGACAGGAACACTGAAGCTTTCTTT
j_call: TRBJ1-1
clone_size: NA
d_call: NA
v_call: TRBV2

cdr3_aa: CRAWASETQYF
cdr3_nt: TGCAGGGCGTGGGCCTCAGAGACCCAGTACTTC
j_call: TRBJ2-5
clone_size: NA
d_call: NA
v_call: TRBV20-1

cdr3_aa: CSVRGGQKVETQYF
cdr3_nt: TGCAGCGTGAGGGGCGGTCAAAAAGTGGAGACCCAGTACTTC
j_call: TRBJ2-5
clone_size: few
d_call: NA
v_call: TRBV29-1

cdr3_aa: CASSLAFNGPYEQYF
cdr3_nt: TGCGCCAGCAGCTTGGCCTTCAACGGACCCTACGAGCAGTACTTC
j_call: TRBJ2-7
clone_size: medium-sized
d_call: NA
v_call: TRBV5-1

cdr3_aa: CASSLDLRDLQETQYF
cdr3_nt: TGCGCCAGCAGCTTGGACTTGAGGGATCTACAAGAGACCCAGTACTTC
j_call: TRBJ2-5
clone_size: few
d_call: NA
v_call: TRBV5-1

cdr3_aa: CSALTGDLYGYTF
cdr3_nt: TGCAGTGCTCTTACAGGGGACCTCTATGGCTACACCTTC
j_call: TRBJ1-2
clone_size: NA
d_call: TRBD1
v_call: TRBV20-1

cdr3_aa: CASTSDRYQETQYF
cdr3_nt: TGTGCCAGCACCTCGGACAGGTACCAAGAGACCCAGTACTTC
j_call: TRBJ2-5
clone_size: once
d_call: TRBD1
v_call: TRBV7-8

cdr3_aa: CASSVGQGFGNSPLHF
cdr3_nt: TGTGCCAGCAGCGTGGGACAGGGGTTTGGCAATTCACCCCTCCACTTT
j_call: TRBJ1-6
clone_size: NA
d_call: TRBD1
v_call: TRBV5-5